This TCR beta chain was observed in a study of CD8+CD57+ T cells in acquired aplastic anemia. At the level of the study: The sorted CD4+ and CD8+ cells yielded an average approximately 3.2 ug of DNA.

This clonotype was seen a single time. The study profiled TCR beta VDJ and CDR3 using genomic DNA as template. TCRdb itself ran the reads through MiXCR, one entry per CDR3 protein. The data contain around 180,000 distinct CDR3 sequences, approximately 48% of them seen just once; the ten biggest clones take up roughly 2%. Patients included in sequencing had previously demonstrated CD8+CD57+ cell expansion by flow cytometry. This CDR3 has 15 amino acids. Germline V lookup: CDR1 MGHRA, CDR2 YSYEKL. Between the trimmed V and J ends, which lost 2 bases and 1 base, there was a span of 12 bases. The chain has TRBV4-1 and TRBJ2-7; unclear D gene. The origin of this receptor is a human donor with aplastic anemia. Sequenced: sorted CD4+, CD8+, or CD8+CD57+ T cells (not recorded which) from PBMCs. The CDR3 coding sequence is TGCGCCAGCAGCCAAAGCCAAGACGGATCCTACGAGCAGTACTTC. Translated, it gives CASSQSQDGSYEQYF.